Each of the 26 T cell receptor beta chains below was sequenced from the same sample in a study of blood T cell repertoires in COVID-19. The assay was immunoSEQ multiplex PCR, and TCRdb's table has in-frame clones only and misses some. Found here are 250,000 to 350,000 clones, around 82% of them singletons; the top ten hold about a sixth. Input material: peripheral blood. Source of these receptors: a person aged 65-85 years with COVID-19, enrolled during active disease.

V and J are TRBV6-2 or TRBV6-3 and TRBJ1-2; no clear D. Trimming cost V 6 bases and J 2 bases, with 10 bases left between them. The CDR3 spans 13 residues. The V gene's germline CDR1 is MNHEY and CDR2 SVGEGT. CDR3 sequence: CASSQGLNYGYTF. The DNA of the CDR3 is TGTGCCAGCAGCCAAGGACTAAACTATGGCTACACCTTC.

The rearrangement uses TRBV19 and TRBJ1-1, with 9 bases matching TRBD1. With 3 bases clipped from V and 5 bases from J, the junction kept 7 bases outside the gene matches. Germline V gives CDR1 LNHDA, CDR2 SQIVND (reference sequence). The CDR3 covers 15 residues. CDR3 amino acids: CASSIGTGLGTEAFF. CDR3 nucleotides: TGTGCCAGTAGTATTGGGACAGGGCTGGGGACTGAAGCTTTCTTT.

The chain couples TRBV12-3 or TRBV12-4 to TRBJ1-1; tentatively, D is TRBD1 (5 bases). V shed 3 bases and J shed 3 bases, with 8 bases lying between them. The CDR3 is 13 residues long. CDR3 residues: CASSFQGDTEAFF. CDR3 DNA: TGTGCCAGCAGTTTTCAGGGTGACACTGAAGCTTTCTTT.

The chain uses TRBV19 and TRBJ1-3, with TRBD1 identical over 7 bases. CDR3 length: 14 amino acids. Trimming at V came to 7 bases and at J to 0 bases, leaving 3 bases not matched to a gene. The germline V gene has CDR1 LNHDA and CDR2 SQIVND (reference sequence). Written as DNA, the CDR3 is TGTGCCAGTAACGACAGGGCCTCTGGAAACACCATATATTTT. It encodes CASNDRASGNTIYF.

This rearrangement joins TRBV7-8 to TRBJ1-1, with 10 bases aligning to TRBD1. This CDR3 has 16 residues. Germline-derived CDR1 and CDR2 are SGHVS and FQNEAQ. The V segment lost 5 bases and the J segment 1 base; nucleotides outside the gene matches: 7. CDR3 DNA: TGTGCCAGCAGCCCACGGGACAGGGGTTCGAACACTGAAGCTTTCTTT. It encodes CASSPRDRGSNTEAFF.

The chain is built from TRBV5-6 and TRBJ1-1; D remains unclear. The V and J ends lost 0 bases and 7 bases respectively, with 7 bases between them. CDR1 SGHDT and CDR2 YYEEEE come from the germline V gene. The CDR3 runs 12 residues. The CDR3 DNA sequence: TGTGCCAGCAGCTTGGGCCCCGGTGAAGCTTTCTTT. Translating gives CASSLGPGEAFF.

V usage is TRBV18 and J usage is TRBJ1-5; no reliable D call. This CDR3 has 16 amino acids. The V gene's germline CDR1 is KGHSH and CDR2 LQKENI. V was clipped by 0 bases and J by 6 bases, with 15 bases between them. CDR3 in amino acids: CASSPPLGLGGQPQHF. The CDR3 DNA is TGTGCCAGCTCACCACCGTTGGGCTTGGGAGGTCAGCCCCAGCATTTT.

CDR3 DNA: TGTGCCAGCAGTTTGACCAGCGGGAATTACGAGCAGTACTTC. Its translation is CASSLTSGNYEQYF. The rearrangement joins TRBV28 to TRBJ2-7; 7 bases are shared with TRBD2. The CDR3 covers 14 residues. Unmatched junction bases numbered 6, after V lost 3 bases and J lost 4 bases. The germline gives CDR1 MDHEN, CDR2 SYDVKM.

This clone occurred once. The CDR3 DNA reads TGTGCCAGCAGTTTGCGGCAGGGGGCGCGTCAGCCCCAGCATTTT. Amino acid sequence: CASSLRQGARQPQHF. The gene calls are TRBV28 and TRBJ1-5, with 8 bases lining up with TRBD1. This CDR3 is built from 15 residues. The germline CDR1 and CDR2 sequences are MDHEN and SYDVKM. The ends lost 3 bases at V and 6 bases at J; junction bases unmatched: 7.

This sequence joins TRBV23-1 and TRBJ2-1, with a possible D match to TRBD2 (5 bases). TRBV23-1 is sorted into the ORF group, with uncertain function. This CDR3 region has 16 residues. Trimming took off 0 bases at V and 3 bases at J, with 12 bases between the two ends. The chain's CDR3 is CASSQSAPEGYNEQFF. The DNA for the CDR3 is TGCGCCAGCAGTCAATCTGCACCCGAGGGCTACAATGAGCAGTTCTTC.

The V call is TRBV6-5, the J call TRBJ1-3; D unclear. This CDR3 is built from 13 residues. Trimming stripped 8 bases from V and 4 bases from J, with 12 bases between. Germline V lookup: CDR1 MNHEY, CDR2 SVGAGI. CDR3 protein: CASSPSAGNTIYF. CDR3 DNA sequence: TGTGCCAGCTCACCGAGCGCGGGAAACACCATATATTTT.

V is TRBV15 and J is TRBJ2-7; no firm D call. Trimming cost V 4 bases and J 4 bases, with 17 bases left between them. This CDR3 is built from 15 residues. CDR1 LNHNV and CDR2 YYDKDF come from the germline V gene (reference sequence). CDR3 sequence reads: CATSTSSRVGYEQYF. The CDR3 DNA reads TGTGCCACCAGCACCTCTTCCCGAGTCGGGTACGAGCAGTACTTC.

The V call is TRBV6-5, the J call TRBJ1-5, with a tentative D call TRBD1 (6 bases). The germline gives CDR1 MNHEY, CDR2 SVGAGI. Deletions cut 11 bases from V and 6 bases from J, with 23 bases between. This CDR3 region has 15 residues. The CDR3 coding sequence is TGTGCCCTCAGCCGGGGGGGCATTAACACTCAGCCCCAGCATTTT. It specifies CALSRGGINTQPQHF.

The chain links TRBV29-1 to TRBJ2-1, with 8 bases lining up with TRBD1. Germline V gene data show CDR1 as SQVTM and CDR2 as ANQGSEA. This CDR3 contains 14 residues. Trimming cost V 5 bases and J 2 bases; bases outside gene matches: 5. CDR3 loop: CSVLGQETYNEQFF. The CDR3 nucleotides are TGCAGCGTTCTGGGACAGGAAACCTACAATGAGCAGTTCTTC.

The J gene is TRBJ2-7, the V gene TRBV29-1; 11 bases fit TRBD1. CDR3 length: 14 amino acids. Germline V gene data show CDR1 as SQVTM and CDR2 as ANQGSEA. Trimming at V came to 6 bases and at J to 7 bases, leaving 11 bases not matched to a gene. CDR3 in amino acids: CSVPGQGASPEQYF. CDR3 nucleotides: TGCAGCGTACCCGGACAGGGGGCCTCCCCTGAGCAGTACTTC.

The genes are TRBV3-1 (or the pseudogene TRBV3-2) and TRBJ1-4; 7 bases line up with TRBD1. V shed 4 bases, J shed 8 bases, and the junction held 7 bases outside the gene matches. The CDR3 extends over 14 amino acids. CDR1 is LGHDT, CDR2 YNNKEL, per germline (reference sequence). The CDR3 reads CASSLRQGMEKLFF. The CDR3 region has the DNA TGTGCCAGCAGCCTGCGACAGGGAATGGAAAAACTGTTTTTT.

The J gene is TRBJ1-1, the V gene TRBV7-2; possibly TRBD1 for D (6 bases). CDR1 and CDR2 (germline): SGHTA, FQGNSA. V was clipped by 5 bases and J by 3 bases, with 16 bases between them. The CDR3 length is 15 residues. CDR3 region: CASSQRAGADTEAFF. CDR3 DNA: TGTGCCAGCAGCCAACGAGCGGGGGCGGACACTGAAGCTTTCTTT.

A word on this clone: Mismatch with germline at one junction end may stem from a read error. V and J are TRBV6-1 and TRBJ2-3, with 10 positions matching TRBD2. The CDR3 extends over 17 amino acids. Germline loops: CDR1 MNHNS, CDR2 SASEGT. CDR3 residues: CASREGVAGGSTDTQYF. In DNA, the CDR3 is TGTGCCAGCAGAGAAGGCGTAGCGGGGGGTAGCACAGATACGCAGTATTTT.

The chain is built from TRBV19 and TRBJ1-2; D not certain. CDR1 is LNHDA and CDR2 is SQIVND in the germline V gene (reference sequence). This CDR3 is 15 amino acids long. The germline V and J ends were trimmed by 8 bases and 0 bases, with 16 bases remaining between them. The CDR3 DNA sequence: TGTGCCAGTTCGGTCTACGACAACCCTAACTATGGCTACACCTTC. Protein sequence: CASSVYDNPNYGYTF.

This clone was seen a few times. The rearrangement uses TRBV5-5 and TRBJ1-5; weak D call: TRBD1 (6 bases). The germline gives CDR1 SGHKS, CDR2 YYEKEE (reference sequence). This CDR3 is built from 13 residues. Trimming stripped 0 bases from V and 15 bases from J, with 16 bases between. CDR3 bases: TGTGCCAGCAGCTTGGAGATCGGGGGGCTTGGGCATTTT. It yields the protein CASSLEIGGLGHF. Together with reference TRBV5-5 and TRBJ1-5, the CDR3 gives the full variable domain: DAGVTQSPTHLIKTRGQQVTLRCSPISGHKSVSWYQQVLGQGPQFIFQYYEKEERGRGNFPDRFSARQFPNYSSELNVNALLLGDSALYLCASSLEIGGLGHFGDGTRLSIL.

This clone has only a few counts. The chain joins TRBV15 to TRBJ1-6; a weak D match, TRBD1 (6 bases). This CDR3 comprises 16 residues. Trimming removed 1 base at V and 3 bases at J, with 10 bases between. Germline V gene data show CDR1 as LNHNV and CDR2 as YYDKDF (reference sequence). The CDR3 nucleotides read TGTGCCACCAGCAGAGGACGGACAGACTATAATTCACCCCTCCACTTT. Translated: CATSRGRTDYNSPLHF.

The CDR3: CSASRHLVGLNSGNTIYF. Here the CDR3 DNA reads TGCAGTGCTAGTCGGCACTTGGTTGGGCTAAACTCTGGAAACACCATATATTTT. This sequence joins TRBV20-1 and TRBJ1-3; D remains unclear. CDR1 is DFQATT and CDR2 is SNEGSKA in the germline V gene (reference sequence). The CDR3 sequence is 18 residues long. V lost 3 bases and J lost 0, with 21 bases in between.

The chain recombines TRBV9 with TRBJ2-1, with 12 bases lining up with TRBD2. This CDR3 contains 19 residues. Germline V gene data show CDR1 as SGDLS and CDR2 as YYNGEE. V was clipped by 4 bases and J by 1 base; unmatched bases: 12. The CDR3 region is CASSLGLAGFGVSYNEQFF. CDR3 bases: TGTGCCAGCAGCTTGGGACTAGCGGGTTTTGGGGTGTCCTACAATGAGCAGTTCTTC.

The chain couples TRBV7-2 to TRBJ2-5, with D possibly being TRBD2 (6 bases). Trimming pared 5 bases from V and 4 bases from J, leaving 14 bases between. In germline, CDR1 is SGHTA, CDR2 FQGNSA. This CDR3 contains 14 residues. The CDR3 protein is CASSGRRGGETQYF. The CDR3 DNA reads TGTGCCAGCAGCGGGAGGCGGGGAGGAGAGACCCAGTACTTC. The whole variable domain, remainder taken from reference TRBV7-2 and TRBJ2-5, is GAGVSQSPSNKVTEKGKDVELRCDPISGHTALYWYRQSLGQGLEFLIYFQGNSAPDKSGLPSDRFSAERTGGSVSTLTIQRTQQEDSAVYLCASSGRRGGETQYFGPGTRLLVL.

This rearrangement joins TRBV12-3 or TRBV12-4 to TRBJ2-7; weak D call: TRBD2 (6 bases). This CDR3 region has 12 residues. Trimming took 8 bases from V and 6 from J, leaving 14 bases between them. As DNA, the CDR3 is TGTGCCAGCGGAGGGACGCAGGGCGAGCAGTACTTC. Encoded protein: CASGGTQGEQYF.

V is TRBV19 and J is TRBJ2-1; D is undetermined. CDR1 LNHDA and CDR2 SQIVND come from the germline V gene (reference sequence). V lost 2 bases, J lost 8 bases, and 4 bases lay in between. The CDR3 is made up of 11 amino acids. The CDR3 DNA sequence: TGTGCCAGTAGTATACGTCATGAGCAGTTCTTC. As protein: CASSIRHEQFF.